Shown below are 3 T cell receptor beta chains from a single sample sequenced in a study of Ad26.COV2.S vaccination and SARS-CoV-2 variants. Treatment indicated: about 20 received Ad26.COV2.S at low or high dose, single or two shots; 5 received placebo; per-sample allocation not given. Samples analyzed were those drawn on day 63 after the first vaccine or placebo injection. Produced via immunoSEQ multiplex PCR; TCRdb's table is partial and in-frame only. The table records roughly 350,000 clones, 86% of them present only once. Sequences were derived from peripheral blood, sampled in a trial of Ad26.COV2.S vaccine versus placebo. The receptors stem from a person aged 18-60 years who received the Ad26.COV2.S COVID-19 vaccine or a placebo.

The chain employs TRBV5-1 and TRBJ2-7; 10 positions agree with TRBD2. The V gene's germline CDR1 is SGHRS and CDR2 YFSETQ. There are 16 residues in the CDR3. Unmatched junction bases numbered 13, after V lost 4 bases and J lost 6 bases. CDR3 amino acids: CASSPSFLAGVSEQYF. CDR3 sequence (DNA): TGCGCCAGCAGCCCAAGCTTCCTAGCGGGAGTAAGCGAGCAGTACTTC. The full variable domain, its missing parts supplied by reference TRBV5-1 and TRBJ2-7, is KAGVTQTPRYLIKTRGQQVTLSCSPISGHRSVSWYQQTPGQGLQFLFEYFSETQRNKGNFPGRFSGRQFSNSRSEMNVSTLELGDSALYLCASSPSFLAGVSEQYFGPGTRLTVT.

This chain links TRBV4-1 with TRBJ1-4; D uncertain. Trimming shortened V by 0 bases and J by 6 bases, and 11 bases separated the two germline ends. CDR1 is MGHRA, CDR2 YSYEKL, per germline. There are 15 residues in the CDR3. The DNA for the CDR3 is TGCGCCAGCAGCCAAGATTACGGCATTGATGAAAAACTGTTTTTT. Its protein is CASSQDYGIDEKLFF.

This sequence joins TRBV6-5 and TRBJ2-1, with 9 bases identical to TRBD2. The trim removed 0 bases at V and 3 bases at J, leaving 3 bases unmatched. The V gene's germline CDR1 is MNHEY and CDR2 SVGAGI. This CDR3 is built from 16 residues. The CDR3 DNA reads TGTGCCAGCAGTTACTCGGCTAGCGGGGACTACAATGAGCAGTTCTTC. Protein product: CASSYSASGDYNEQFF.